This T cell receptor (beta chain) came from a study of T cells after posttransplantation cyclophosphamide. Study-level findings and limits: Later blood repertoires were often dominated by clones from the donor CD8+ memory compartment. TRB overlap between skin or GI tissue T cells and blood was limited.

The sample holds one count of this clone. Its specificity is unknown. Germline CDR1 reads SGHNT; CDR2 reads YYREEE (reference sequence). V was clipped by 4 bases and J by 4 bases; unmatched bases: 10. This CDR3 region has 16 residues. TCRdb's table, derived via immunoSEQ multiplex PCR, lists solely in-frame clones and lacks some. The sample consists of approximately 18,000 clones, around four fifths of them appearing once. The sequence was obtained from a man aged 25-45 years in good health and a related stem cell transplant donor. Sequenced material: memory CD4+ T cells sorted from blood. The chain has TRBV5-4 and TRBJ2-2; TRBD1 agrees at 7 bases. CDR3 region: CASSAWTGLITGELFF. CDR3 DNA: TGTGCCAGCAGCGCCTGGACAGGTCTAATCACCGGGGAGCTGTTTTTT.